The sample holds one count of the clone carrying this TCR beta chain. This sample is part of a study of blood T cell repertoires in COVID-19. Looking at the study overall: Researchers got acute and convalescent COVID-19 samples from the United States, Italy and Spain. PBMCs, B-cell-depleted T cells, or T cells were the source of the cDNA or gDNA that made up the material.

Original processing notes: It was from reference gene primer amplification that nucleated cell counts were estimated. This table comes from immunoSEQ multiplex PCR, and its TCRdb copy is limited to in-frame clones, with some not included. For V, J and clone size, that table is used; D and trimming come from the DNA. In the table there are 45,000 to 50,000 clones, approximately 86% of which are singletons. V lost 4 bases, J lost 1 base, and 14 bases lay in between. Germline V gene sequence: CDR1 KGHSH, CDR2 LQKENI. The CDR3 consists of 16 residues. This clonotype was sampled from an elderly man in a cohort sampled during active COVID-19. Specimen: peripheral blood. The V and J genes are TRBV18 and TRBJ1-5, with D tentatively TRBD1 (6 bases). CDR3 sequence (DNA): TGTGCCAGCTCACGGGATTCAGGGGACAGCAATCAGCCCCAGCATTTT. Protein product: CASSRDSGDSNQPQHF.